These T cell receptor beta chains were read from a single sample in a study of blood T cells in healthy people across ages. TCRdb re-derived calls from the 5' RACE reads in MiXCR, one entry per CDR3 protein. The sample yields roughly 1,700,000 distinct CDR3 sequences, 25% to 30% seen once. Sample: blood. The receptor source for this set is a woman in her 30s in good health. Both conserved end residues are part of each CDR3. D genes are given only for firm matches. Size values are once, few and many counts, or a class for expanded clones, and some rows have none.

>TRBD2|TRBJ2-7|NA|TRBV9
CASSASPSSGDLSYEQYF
TGTGCCAGCAGCGCGAGCCCATCCAGCGGGGACCTCTCCTACGAGCAGTACTTC
>NA|TRBJ1-5|few|TRBV20-1
CSANRVFGQPQHF
TGCAGTGCTAACAGGGTTTTTGGTCAGCCCCAGCATTTT
>TRBD2|TRBJ2-5|NA|TRBV7-2
CASSQRLVGGPRETQYF
TGTGCCAGCAGCCAAAGACTAGTGGGAGGGCCAAGGGAGACCCAGTACTTC
>TRBD1|TRBJ2-7|NA|TRBV2
CASSELGQGPYEQYF
TGTGCCAGCAGTGAATTGGGACAGGGACCCTACGAGCAGTACTTC
>TRBD2|TRBJ2-1|many|TRBV20-1
CSASSMAGESYNEQFF
TGCAGTGCTAGTTCTATGGCGGGAGAATCCTACAATGAGCAGTTCTTC
>NA|TRBJ1-2|NA|TRBV11-2
CASSHTGPVGYGYTF
TGTGCCAGCAGTCATACAGGGCCGGTGGGCTATGGCTACACCTTC
>NA|TRBJ2-7|NA|TRBV9
CASSPGLLESYEQYF
TGTGCCAGCAGCCCAGGACTCCTGGAATCCTACGAGCAGTACTTC
>NA|TRBJ1-1|few|TRBV6-5
CASISEGYTEAFF
TGTGCCAGCATTTCCGAAGGATACACTGAAGCTTTCTTT
>NA|TRBJ2-5|many|TRBV9
CASSEGSGTQYF
TGTGCCAGCAGCGAGGGTAGCGGGACCCAGTACTTC
>NA|TRBJ1-1|few|TRBV11-2
CASSLFSTVQDTEAFF
TGTGCCAGCAGCTTATTTTCGACAGTTCAAGACACTGAAGCTTTCTTT
>TRBD1|TRBJ2-3|NA|TRBV28
CASSLWGQGTDTQYF
TGTGCCAGCAGTTTATGGGGACAGGGCACAGATACGCAGTATTTT
>NA|TRBJ2-7|many|TRBV20-1
CSARGSSSSSYEQYF
TGCAGTGCTAGAGGAAGTAGCTCGAGCTCCTACGAGCAGTACTTC
>TRBD2|TRBJ2-5|NA|TRBV7-2
CASKLAAQETQYF
TGTGCCAGCAAGCTAGCGGCACAAGAGACCCAGTACTTC
>NA|TRBJ2-5|many|TRBV12-3/TRBV12-4
CASGSGQQETQYF
TGTGCCAGCGGCTCTGGGCAGCAAGAGACCCAGTACTTC
>NA|TRBJ2-5|NA|TRBV7-6
CVSSLVGEQYF
TGTGTCAGCAGCTTAGTCGGGGAGCAGTACTTC
>NA|TRBJ2-7|many|TRBV7-9
CASSLSSEHEQYF
TGTGCCAGCAGCTTATCTAGCGAACACGAGCAGTACTTC
>NA|TRBJ2-5|few|TRBV9
CASSASWTIPDTQYF
TGTGCCAGCAGCGCCTCCTGGACTATTCCTGATACCCAGTACTTC
>NA|TRBJ2-1|NA|TRBV28
CASSPTTRQPFF
TGTGCCAGCAGCCCGACGACCCGGCAGCCGTTCTTC
>NA|TRBJ1-2|NA|TRBV27
CASSPVRGTGEYGYTF
TGTGCCAGCAGCCCGGTCCGTGGTACAGGTGAATATGGCTACACCTTC
>NA|TRBJ2-3|few|TRBV29-1
CSVVDGATDTQYF
TGCAGCGTTGTGGACGGCGCCACAGATACGCAGTATTTT
>NA|TRBJ2-1|many|TRBV2
CASSDIRGRGRDEQFF
TGTGCCAGCAGTGATATTCGGGGCAGGGGGAGGGATGAGCAGTTCTTC
>NA|TRBJ2-7|NA|TRBV20-1
CSALGIQGGESYEQYF
TGCAGTGCTTTGGGTATACAGGGAGGGGAATCCTACGAGCAGTACTTC
>TRBD2|TRBJ2-7|once|TRBV29-1
CSVAASGGATYEQYF
TGCAGCGTTGCGGCTAGCGGGGGCGCGACCTACGAGCAGTACTTC
>NA|TRBJ1-2|NA|TRBV19
CASSYPGSNYGYTF
TGTGCCAGTAGTTATCCCGGATCTAACTATGGCTACACCTTC
>NA|TRBJ2-3|NA|TRBV5-1
CASSPHGTSTDTQYF
TGCGCCAGCAGCCCCCATGGGACTAGCACAGATACGCAGTATTTT
>NA|TRBJ2-7|NA|TRBV15
CATSRERLNPYEQYF
TGTGCCACCAGCAGAGAGAGACTTAACCCCTACGAGCAGTACTTC
>TRBD1|TRBJ2-7|many|TRBV29-1
CSVAGQYGSYEQYF
TGCAGCGTTGCGGGACAGTACGGCTCCTACGAGCAGTACTTC
>NA|TRBJ2-7|many|TRBV7-9
CASSFRAAYEQYF
TGTGCCAGCAGCTTCAGGGCTGCCTACGAGCAGTACTTC
>NA|TRBJ2-1|few|TRBV12-3/TRBV12-4
CASSEKRTPGSEQFF
TGTGCCAGCAGTGAAAAGAGGACCCCCGGCAGTGAGCAGTTCTTC
>TRBD2|TRBJ2-7|many|TRBV10-3
CAISGGLAGLYEQYF
TGTGCCATCAGTGGCGGGCTAGCGGGTCTCTACGAGCAGTACTTC
>NA|TRBJ2-1|NA|TRBV10-1
CASSGLGTGNEQFF
TGCGCCAGCAGTGGGCTGGGTACGGGCAATGAGCAGTTCTTC
>TRBD2|TRBJ2-3|few|TRBV12-3/TRBV12-4
CASTLGGRGKDTQYF
TGTGCCAGCACCCTGGGAGGGAGAGGGAAAGATACGCAGTATTTT
>NA|TRBJ2-7|NA|TRBV14
CASSRGVRVQYF
TGTGCCAGCAGCCGGGGAGTTCGGGTTCAGTACTTC
>NA|TRBJ1-1|few|TRBV7-2
CASSSQGQTNTEAFF
TGTGCCAGCAGCTCGCAGGGGCAGACGAACACTGAAGCTTTCTTT
>NA|TRBJ1-1|few|TRBV11-2
CASSFDHLNRDGGVRTEAFF
TGTGCCAGCAGCTTTGACCACCTGAATAGGGATGGGGGGGTCCGGACTGAAGCTTTCTTT
>TRBD2|TRBJ2-1|NA|TRBV11-2
CASSLLSGSIIEQFF
TGTGCCAGCAGCTTATTAAGCGGGAGTATAATCGAGCAGTTCTTC
>NA|TRBJ2-5|few|TRBV20-1
CSARAAFGEYQETQYF
TGCAGTGCTAGAGCAGCCTTTGGGGAGTACCAAGAGACCCAGTACTTC
>NA|TRBJ2-3|NA|TRBV5-1
CASSLIGRGTDTQYF
TGCGCCAGCAGCTTGATTGGCAGGGGAACAGATACGCAGTATTTT
>NA|TRBJ1-5|NA|TRBV20-1
CSATDSAPLYSNQPQHF
TGCAGTGCTACGGACAGCGCCCCTTTGTATAGCAATCAGCCCCAGCATTTT
>TRBD1|TRBJ1-6|NA|TRBV20-1
CSAWDRDPYNSPLHF
TGCAGTGCTTGGGACAGGGACCCCTATAATTCACCCCTCCACTTT
>NA|TRBJ1-1|NA|TRBV6-5
CASSYSEGASEAFF
TGTGCCAGCAGTTACTCTGAAGGGGCGAGTGAAGCTTTCTTT
>NA|TRBJ1-2|few|TRBV20-1
CSARDPYTF
TGCAGTGCTAGAGATCCCTACACCTTC
>NA|TRBJ2-7|many|TRBV20-1
CSAREAGSYEQYF
TGCAGTGCTAGAGAAGCGGGTTCCTACGAGCAGTACTTC
>NA|TRBJ1-2|many|TRBV7-9
CASSARRAQNYGYTF
TGTGCCAGCAGCGCTCGTAGGGCACAAAACTATGGCTACACCTTC
>TRBD1|TRBJ1-5|NA|TRBV6-2/TRBV6-3
CASLDRWDQPQHF
TGTGCCAGTTTGGACAGGTGGGATCAGCCCCAGCATTTT
>NA|TRBJ2-3|few|TRBV15
CATGEVMDTQYF
TGTGCCACTGGGGAGGTCATGGATACGCAGTATTTT
>NA|TRBJ1-2|many|TRBV20-1
CSARAAGRRDYGYTF
TGCAGTGCCCGAGCGGCAGGGCGAAGAGACTATGGCTACACCTTC
>TRBD1|TRBJ1-4|NA|TRBV12-3/TRBV12-4
CASSYTGVEKLFF
TGTGCCAGCAGTTATACAGGGGTTGAAAAACTGTTTTTT
>TRBD2|TRBJ2-5|few|TRBV7-9
CASSLALNWGGENRQETQYF
TGTGCCAGCAGCTTAGCACTGAATTGGGGGGGGGAAAATCGCCAAGAGACCCAGTACTTC
>TRBD2|TRBJ2-3|NA|TRBV7-9
CASSFQAGGLTDTQYF
TGTGCCAGCAGCTTTCAGGCGGGGGGGTTGACAGATACGCAGTATTTT
>TRBD2|TRBJ2-1|NA|TRBV5-1
CASSFDTAGYNEQFF
TGCGCCAGCAGCTTCGACACAGCGGGGTACAATGAGCAGTTCTTC
>NA|TRBJ1-2|NA|TRBV28
CASSLGSRGYHYGYTF
TGTGCCAGCAGTTTAGGGTCCAGGGGATACCACTATGGCTACACCTTC